Reported below is one T cell receptor (beta chain). This clonotype was detected ten times or more. What antigen it recognizes has not been identified. Base qualities are not recorded, but no much larger clone differs from it by a single base. Receptor libraries were prepared by multiplex PCR. The sequencing machine was an Illumina HiSeq 4000. TCR beta libraries were built with iRepertoire HTBI primers and Arm-PCR amplification of CDR3 regions. PCR products were gel purified before sequencing. Under the source paper's analysis protocol: Gene usage analysis of CDR3 amino acid clonotypes relied on the 55 to 80 TRBV and 13 to 15 TRBJ segments identified across samples. COPE and FqMerger were used to merge the filtered high-quality paired reads into contigs. BLAST was used to align contigs to IMGT TRBV, TRBD and TRBJ reference genes, and CDR3 was defined according to IMGT. Any clonotype with a frequency above 0.1% was classified as a highly expanded clone. Shannon entropy was used to measure repertoire diversity, and the Gini coefficient was used to measure V-J evenness. A clonotype found in more than one individual was treated as public. The public reads were quality trimmed at Q25 with fastp and then assembled into clones with MiXCR by TCRdb, keeping productive beta chains. CDR3 protein sequences are deduplicated, and each keeps its most common genes and DNA. TCRdb assigned the V and J calls; the authors' analysis was not used. Across this sample there are about 660,000 distinct CDR3 sequences, with around 32% seen only once. The leading ten clones occupy roughly 40% of the sample.

CDR1 and CDR2 (MNHNS, SASEGT) derive from the germline V gene. V loses 10 bases, J loses 0 bases, and the germline ends lie 16 bases apart. The CDR3 holds 14 amino acids from the cysteine to the phenylalanine. Only CDR3 DNA remains: 42 bases, in frame from the first base. The time point tag for this specimen amounts to: persistent/refractory GD, antithyroid drugs over 5 years with positive TRAb. For both TCR sequencing and RNA sequencing, RNA was extracted from PBMCs in TRIzol. Graves' disease was diagnosed according to American Thyroid Association guidelines. Patients for the study were recruited at an endocrinology department in Xi'an, China. Each patient gave approximately 9.7 milliliters of peripheral blood, collected in an EDTA anticoagulant tube. Ficoll Paque Plus density gradient separation was used to isolate PBMCs, and no additional T cell sorting was done. RNA quality was checked with an Agilent 2100 Bioanalyzer and agarose gel, and concentration with a NanoDrop 2000.

The data are from a study of regulatory T cells in long-lasting Graves disease (dated by TCRdb to about 2021). About the study as a whole: To count as having persistent Graves' disease, a patient had to have received antithyroid drug treatment for over 5 years with TSH receptor autoantibodies remaining persistently positive. Patients with persistent Graves' disease were compared with patients with newly diagnosed Graves' disease using TCR sequencing and RNA sequencing of peripheral blood. The study was conducted in China and was registered as a clinical trial. A total of about 33 samples underwent TCR sequencing, from 13 patients with persistent Graves' disease and around 20 patients with newly diagnosed Graves' disease. Persistent Graves' disease patients in the clinical cohort had taken antithyroid drugs for roughly 10 years on average. Results and caveats for the whole study, not just this receptor: Only peripheral blood was studied, because thyroid tissue, the primary lesion, was inaccessible. The authors acknowledged the small sample size as a limitation that may reduce accuracy. Preferential use of TRBV28, TRBJ1-2 and TRBJ2-5 was observed in persistent disease, whereas TRBV20-1 and TRBJ2-1 were favored in newly diagnosed disease. Persistent patients shared more public clonotypes among themselves (around 2,500) than newly diagnosed patients did (roughly 920). Lower TCR Shannon entropy and fewer highly expanded clones were observed in persistent Graves' disease patients than in newly diagnosed patients, which suggested clonal expansion. Sequencing and analysis were restricted to the TCR beta chain.

Here the sequenced sample was peripheral blood mononuclear cells (PBMCs), taken when the disease was refractory, from a patient treated with antithyroid drugs. The TCR was taken from a female donor with Graves disease. Recombination linked TRBV6-1 to TRBJ2-7, and the D gene may be TRBD2, 5 bases matching. The DNA reads as follows: TGTGCCACCACCCGGACTTCAACCTCCTACGAGCAGTACTTC. Its protein is CATTRTSTSYEQYF.